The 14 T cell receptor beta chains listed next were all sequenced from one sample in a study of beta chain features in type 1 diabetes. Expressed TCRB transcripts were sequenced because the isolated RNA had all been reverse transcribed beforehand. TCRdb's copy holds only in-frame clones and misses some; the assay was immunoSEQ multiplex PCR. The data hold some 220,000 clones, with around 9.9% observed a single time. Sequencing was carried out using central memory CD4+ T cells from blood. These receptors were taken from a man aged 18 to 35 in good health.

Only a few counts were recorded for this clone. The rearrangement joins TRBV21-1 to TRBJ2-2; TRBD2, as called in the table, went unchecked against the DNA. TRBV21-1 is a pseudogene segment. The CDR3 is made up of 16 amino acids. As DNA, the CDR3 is TGTGCCAGCAGCAGCGGACTAGCGGAGGACACCGGGGAGCTGTTTTTT. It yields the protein CASSSGLAEDTGELFF.

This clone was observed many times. CDR3 residues: CAWKDFGLAAGELFF. CDR3 nucleotide sequence: TGTGCCTGGAAGGATTTCGGACTAGCGGCCGGGGAGCTGTTTTTT. The V and J genes are TRBV30 and TRBJ2-2; 10 bases fit TRBD2. Trimming took 4 bases from V and 6 from J; bases not matched to a gene: 8. CDR1 and CDR2 from the germline V gene are GTSNPN and SVGIG (reference sequence). This CDR3 region has 15 residues.

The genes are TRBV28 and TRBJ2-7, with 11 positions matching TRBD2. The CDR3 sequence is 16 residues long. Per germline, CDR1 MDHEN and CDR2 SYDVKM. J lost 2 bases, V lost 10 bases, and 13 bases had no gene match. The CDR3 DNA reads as TGTGCCACCCGTCCCTTTGTAGCGGGAGGGACCTACGAGCAGTACTTC. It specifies CATRPFVAGGTYEQYF. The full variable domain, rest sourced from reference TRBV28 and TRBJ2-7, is DVKVTQSSRYLVKRTGEKVFLECVQDMDHENMFWYRQDPGLGLRLIYFSYDVKMKEKGDIPEGYSVSREKKERFSLILESASTNQTSMYLCATRPFVAGGTYEQYFGPGTRLTVT.

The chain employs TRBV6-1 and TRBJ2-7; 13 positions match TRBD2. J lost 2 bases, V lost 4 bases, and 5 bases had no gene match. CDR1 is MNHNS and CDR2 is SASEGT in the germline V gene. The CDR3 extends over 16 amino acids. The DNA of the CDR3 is TGTGCCAGCAGTGGACTAGCGGGAGGCGGTGCCTACGAGCAGTACTTC. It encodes CASSGLAGGGAYEQYF.

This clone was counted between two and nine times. Written as DNA, the CDR3 is TGTGCCAGCAGCATACAGGGGGCGCGAACTGAAGCTTTCTTT. Its protein product is CASSIQGARTEAFF. The chain employs TRBV25-1 and TRBJ1-1, with TRBD1 matching over 9 bases. V lost 6 bases to trimming and J lost 5 bases; unmatched junction nucleotides: 7. This CDR3 comprises 14 residues. Germline V lookup: CDR1 MGHDK, CDR2 SYGVNS.

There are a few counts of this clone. CDR3 DNA: TGCGCCAGCAGCGTCCTTACCGGGGGGAGCACAGATACGCAGTATTTT. Protein sequence: CASSVLTGGSTDTQYF. The V gene is TRBV4-3, the J gene TRBJ2-3; 7 bases align to TRBD2. CDR1 is LGHNA, CDR2 YSLEER, per germline. There are 16 residues in the CDR3. The trim removed 5 bases at V and 0 bases at J, leaving 8 bases unmatched.

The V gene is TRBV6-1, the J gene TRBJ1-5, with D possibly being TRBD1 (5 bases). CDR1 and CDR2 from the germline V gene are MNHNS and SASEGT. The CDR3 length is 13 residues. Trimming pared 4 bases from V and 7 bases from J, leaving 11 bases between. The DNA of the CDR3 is TGTGCCAGCAGTGCCGACCGGGGGCAGCCCCAGCATTTT. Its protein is CASSADRGQPQHF.

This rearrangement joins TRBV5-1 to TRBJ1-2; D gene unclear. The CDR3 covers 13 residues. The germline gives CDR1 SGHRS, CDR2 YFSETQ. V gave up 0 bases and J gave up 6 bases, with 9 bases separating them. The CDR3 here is CASSLGWADGYTF. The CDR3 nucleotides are TGCGCCAGCAGCTTGGGTTGGGCCGATGGCTACACCTTC. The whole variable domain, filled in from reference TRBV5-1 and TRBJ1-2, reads KAGVTQTPRYLIKTRGQQVTLSCSPISGHRSVSWYQQTPGQGLQFLFEYFSETQRNKGNFPGRFSGRQFSNSRSEMNVSTLELGDSALYLCASSLGWADGYTFGSGTRLTVV.

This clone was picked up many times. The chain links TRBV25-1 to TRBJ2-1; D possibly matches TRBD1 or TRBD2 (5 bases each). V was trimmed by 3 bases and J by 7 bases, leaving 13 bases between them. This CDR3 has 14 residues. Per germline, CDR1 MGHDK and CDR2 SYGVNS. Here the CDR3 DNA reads TGTGCCAGCAGTGAGCAGTCTTGGGGGAATGAGCAGTTCTTC. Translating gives CASSEQSWGNEQFF.

The CDR3 coding sequence is TGTGCCAGCAGCGTAGAAGGGGTTAGCGGGAGAATCGGCGAGACCCAGTACTTC. Amino acids: CASSVEGVSGRIGETQYF. The chain uses TRBV9 and TRBJ2-5; 9 nucleotides agree with TRBD2. Germline CDR1 SGDLS, CDR2 YYNGEE. The V segment lost 0 bases and the J segment 5 bases; nucleotides outside the gene matches: 14. This CDR3 spans 18 amino acids.

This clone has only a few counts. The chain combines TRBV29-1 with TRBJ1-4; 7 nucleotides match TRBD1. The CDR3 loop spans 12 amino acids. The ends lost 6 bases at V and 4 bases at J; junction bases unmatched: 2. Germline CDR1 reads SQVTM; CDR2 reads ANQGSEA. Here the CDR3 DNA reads TGCAGCGTGGGACAGTTTAATGAAAAACTGTTTTTT. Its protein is CSVGQFNEKLFF.

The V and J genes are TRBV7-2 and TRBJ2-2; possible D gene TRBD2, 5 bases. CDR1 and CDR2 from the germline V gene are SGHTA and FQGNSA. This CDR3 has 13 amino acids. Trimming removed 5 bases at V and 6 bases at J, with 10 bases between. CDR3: CASSHSEAGELFF. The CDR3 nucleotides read TGTGCCAGCAGCCATAGCGAGGCCGGGGAGCTGTTTTTT. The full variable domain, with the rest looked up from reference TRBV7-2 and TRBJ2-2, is GAGVSQSPSNKVTEKGKDVELRCDPISGHTALYWYRQSLGQGLEFLIYFQGNSAPDKSGLPSDRFSAERTGGSVSTLTIQRTQQEDSAVYLCASSHSEAGELFFGEGSRLTVL.

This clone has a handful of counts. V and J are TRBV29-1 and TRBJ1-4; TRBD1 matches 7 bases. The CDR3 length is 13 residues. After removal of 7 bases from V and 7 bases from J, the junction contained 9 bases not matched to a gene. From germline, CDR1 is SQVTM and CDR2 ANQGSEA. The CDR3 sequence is CSGNRGAGEKLFF. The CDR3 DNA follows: TGCAGCGGTAACAGGGGAGCGGGTGAAAAACTGTTTTTT.

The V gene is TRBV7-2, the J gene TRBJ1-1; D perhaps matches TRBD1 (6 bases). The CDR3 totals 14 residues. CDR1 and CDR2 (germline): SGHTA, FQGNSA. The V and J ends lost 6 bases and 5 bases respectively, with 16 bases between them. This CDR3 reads CASRARQVMTEAFF. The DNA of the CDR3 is TGTGCCAGCAGGGCAAGACAGGTTATGACTGAAGCTTTCTTT.